This T cell receptor (beta chain) derives from a study of shared clonotypes between healthy human individuals. The protocol was immunoSEQ multiplex PCR, while the TCRdb copy is restricted to in-frame clones and leaves out a portion. Among about 510,000 clones listed, 90% to 97% were seen once. V lost 5 bases, J lost 2 bases, and 5 bases stayed unmatched. The CDR3 extends over 14 amino acids. The germline V gene encodes CDR1 LNHDA and CDR2 SQIVND (reference sequence). Material for sequencing was naive CD4+ T cells sorted from blood. Subset here: CD45RA+ positively selected. This clonotype was obtained from a woman aged 30 to 39 in good health. V is TRBV19 and J is TRBJ2-7; 8 nucleotides match TRBD2. CDR3 in amino acids: CASSAAGGAYEQYF. The CDR3 DNA reads TGTGCCAGTAGTGCCGCCGGGGGGGCCTACGAGCAGTACTTC.